This TCR beta chain was sequenced for a study of T-cell reconstitution after alpha-beta-depleted transplantation in children. This clonotype was counted many times. The CDR3 has 13 amino acids. The V segment lost 8 bases and the J segment 6 bases; nucleotides outside the gene matches: 5. Germline V CDR1 and CDR2: MNHEY, SVGEGT. For TCRbeta, the library was prepared with unique molecular identifiers. TCRdb analysed the PCR reads with MiXCR anew, one entry per CDR3 protein. The sample holds about 460,000 distinct CDR3 sequences, 9.5% to 15% seen once. The chain combines TRBV6-2 or TRBV6-3 with TRBJ1-5, with 9 nucleotides matching TRBD1. Here the sequenced sample was PBMCs from the stem cell graft donor, taken from the stem cell graft. The receptor comes from a human donor who donated a stem cell graft to a child with combined immunodeficiency. Here the CDR3 reads CASAQGAFQPQHF. In DNA form, the CDR3 reads TGTGCCAGCGCACAGGGGGCGTTTCAGCCCCAGCATTTT.